What follows is one T cell receptor (beta chain) and its context. The antigen remains undetermined. The sample belongs to a study of cytomegalovirus exposure and HLA in healthy donors. Study-level findings and limits: Fewer N-insertions (relative to the 666-donor mean) were reportedly seen in an Asian-associated ancestry cluster in a later analysis.

A multiplex PCR was run with 60 Vbeta primers and 13 Jbeta primers. Produced via immunoSEQ multiplex PCR; TCRdb's table is partial and in-frame only. Among 120,000 or so clones, 15% were seen once, and the ten largest hold over 1.5%. The TCR sequence derives from a woman under 30 in good health and CMV-seronegative. Sequencing input: PBMCs.

The CDR3 sequence is CASSQVLATQTYEQYF. The CDR3 DNA reads TGCGCCAGCAGCCAGGTACTAGCGACCCAGACCTACGAGCAGTACTTC. This sequence joins TRBV4-1 and TRBJ2-7; 7 nucleotides line up with TRBD2. Germline V gene sequence: CDR1 MGHRA, CDR2 YSYEKL. This CDR3 is 16 amino acids long. V dropped 3 bases and J dropped 2; count of bases not matched to a gene: 10.